The 3 T cell receptor beta chains below come from one sample, sequenced in a study of cytomegalovirus exposure and HLA in healthy donors. Primers for the PCR totalled 60 Vbeta and 13 Jbeta. Profiling relied on immunoSEQ multiplex PCR, and the TCRdb table lists in-frame clones only, not all of them. Seen here are roughly 160,000 clones, approximately 79% observed once, and the top ten hold about 4.5%. What was sequenced was PBMCs. These receptors came from a man between 40 and 49 years old in good health and CMV-seronegative.

The chain combines TRBV28 with TRBJ1-1, with D hard to call. Germline CDR1 is MDHEN and CDR2 is SYDVKM. Trimming removed 3 bases from V and 1 base from J, with 6 bases in between. CDR3 length: 13 amino acids. For the CDR3, the DNA is TGTGCCAGCAGTTTCTCGGGGAACACTGAAGCTTTCTTT. Translated, it gives CASSFSGNTEAFF.

The chain uses TRBV30 and TRBJ1-1, with 9 bases that match TRBD1. V lost 2 bases and J lost 5; bases outside the gene matches: 9. Germline assignment: CDR1 GTSNPN and CDR2 SVGIG (reference sequence). This CDR3 region has 15 residues. CDR3 in amino acids: CAWSSTRQGGTEAFF. CDR3 DNA sequence: TGTGCCTGGAGTTCCACCCGACAGGGGGGGACTGAAGCTTTCTTT.

The rearrangement joins TRBV19 to TRBJ1-1, with 7 bases lining up with TRBD1. CDR3 length equals 14 residues. Germline trimming cut 1 base from V and 4 bases from J; bases unmatched to any gene: 3. In germline, CDR1 is LNHDA, CDR2 SQIVND (reference sequence). The DNA of the CDR3 is TGTGCCAGTAGTATAGCTACAGGGGCCACTGAAGCTTTCTTT. This codes for CASSIATGATEAFF.